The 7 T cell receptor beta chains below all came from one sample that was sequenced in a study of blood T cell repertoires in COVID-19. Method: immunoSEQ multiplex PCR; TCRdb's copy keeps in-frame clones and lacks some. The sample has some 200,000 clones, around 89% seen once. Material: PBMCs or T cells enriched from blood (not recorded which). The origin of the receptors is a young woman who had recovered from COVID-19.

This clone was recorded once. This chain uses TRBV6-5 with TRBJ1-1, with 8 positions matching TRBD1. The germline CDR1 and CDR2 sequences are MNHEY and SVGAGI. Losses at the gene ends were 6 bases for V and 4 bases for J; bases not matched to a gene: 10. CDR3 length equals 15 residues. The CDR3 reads CASSIGQGVGTEAFF. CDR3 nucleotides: TGTGCCAGCAGCATAGGACAGGGTGTAGGCACTGAAGCTTTCTTT.

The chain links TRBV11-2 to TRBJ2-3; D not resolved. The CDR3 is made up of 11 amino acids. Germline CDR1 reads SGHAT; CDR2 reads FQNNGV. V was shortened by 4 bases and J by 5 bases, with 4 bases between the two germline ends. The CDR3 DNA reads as TGTGCCAGCAGCTACAGAGATACGCAGTATTTT. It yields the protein CASSYRDTQYF.

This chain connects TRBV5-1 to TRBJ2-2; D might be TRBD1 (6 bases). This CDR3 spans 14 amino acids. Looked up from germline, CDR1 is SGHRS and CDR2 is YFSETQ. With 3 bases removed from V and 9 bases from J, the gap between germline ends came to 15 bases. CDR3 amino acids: CASSSPGTPWELFF. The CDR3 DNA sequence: TGCGCCAGCAGCTCCCCCGGGACACCTTGGGAGCTGTTTTTT.

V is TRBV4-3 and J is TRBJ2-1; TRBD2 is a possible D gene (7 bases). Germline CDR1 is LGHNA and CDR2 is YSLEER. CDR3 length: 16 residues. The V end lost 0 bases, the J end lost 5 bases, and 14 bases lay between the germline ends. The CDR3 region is CASSQDPGGGDNEQFF. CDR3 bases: TGCGCCAGCAGCCAAGATCCCGGCGGGGGCGACAATGAGCAGTTCTTC.

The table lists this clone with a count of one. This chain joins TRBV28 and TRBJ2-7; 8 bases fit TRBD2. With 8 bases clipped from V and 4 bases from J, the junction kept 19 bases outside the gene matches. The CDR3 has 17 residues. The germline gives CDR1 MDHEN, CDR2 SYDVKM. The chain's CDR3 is CASGPLRGAGGIYEQYF. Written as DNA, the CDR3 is TGTGCCAGCGGGCCTCTCCGGGGGGCGGGAGGTATTTACGAGCAGTACTTC.

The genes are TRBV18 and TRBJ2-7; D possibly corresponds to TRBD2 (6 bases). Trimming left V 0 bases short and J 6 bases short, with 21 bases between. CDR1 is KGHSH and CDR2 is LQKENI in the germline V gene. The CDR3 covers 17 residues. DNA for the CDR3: TGTGCCAGCTCACCACCGCGAAGAGCGGGCTCTATGATCGAGCAGTACTTC. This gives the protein CASSPPRRAGSMIEQYF.

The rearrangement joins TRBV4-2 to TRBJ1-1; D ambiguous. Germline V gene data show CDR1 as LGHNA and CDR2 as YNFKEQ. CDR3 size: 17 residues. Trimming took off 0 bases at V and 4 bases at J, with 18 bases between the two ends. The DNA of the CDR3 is TGTGCCAGCAGCCAAGAAGACCGCGAGGTCTCGGGCACTGAAGCTTTCTTT. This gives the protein CASSQEDREVSGTEAFF.